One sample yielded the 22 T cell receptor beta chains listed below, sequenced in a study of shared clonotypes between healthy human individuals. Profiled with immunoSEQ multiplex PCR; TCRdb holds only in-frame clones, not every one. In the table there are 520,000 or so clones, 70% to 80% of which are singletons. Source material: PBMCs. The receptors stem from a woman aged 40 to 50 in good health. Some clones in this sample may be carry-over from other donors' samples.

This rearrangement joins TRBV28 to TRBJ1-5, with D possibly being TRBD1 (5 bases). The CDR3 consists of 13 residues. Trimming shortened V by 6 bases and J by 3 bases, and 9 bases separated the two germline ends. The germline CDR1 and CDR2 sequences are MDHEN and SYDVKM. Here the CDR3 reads CASRDTYNQPQHF. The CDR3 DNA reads TGTGCCAGCAGGGACACGTACAATCAGCCCCAGCATTTT.

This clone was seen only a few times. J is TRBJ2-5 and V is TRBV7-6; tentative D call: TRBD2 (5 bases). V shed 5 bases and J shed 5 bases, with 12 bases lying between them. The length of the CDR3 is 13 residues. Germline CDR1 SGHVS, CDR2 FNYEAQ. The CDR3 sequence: CASSRERGETQYF. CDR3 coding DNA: TGTGCCAGCAGCAGGGAGCGCGGCGAGACCCAGTACTTC.

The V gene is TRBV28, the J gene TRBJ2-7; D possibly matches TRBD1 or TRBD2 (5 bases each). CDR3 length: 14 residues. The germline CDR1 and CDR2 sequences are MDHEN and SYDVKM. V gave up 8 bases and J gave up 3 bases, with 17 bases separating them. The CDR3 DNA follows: TGTGCCAGCTGCCCGGGACGCATCCTCTACGAGCAGTACTTC. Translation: CASCPGRILYEQYF.

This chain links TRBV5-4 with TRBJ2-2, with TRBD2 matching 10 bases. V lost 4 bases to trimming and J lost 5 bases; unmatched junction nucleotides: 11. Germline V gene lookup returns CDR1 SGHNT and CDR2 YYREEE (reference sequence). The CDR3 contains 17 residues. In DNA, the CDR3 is TGTGCCAGCAGCCCCCGGGGAGCGGGAGGGCCAACCGGGGAGCTGTTTTTT. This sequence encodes CASSPRGAGGPTGELFF.

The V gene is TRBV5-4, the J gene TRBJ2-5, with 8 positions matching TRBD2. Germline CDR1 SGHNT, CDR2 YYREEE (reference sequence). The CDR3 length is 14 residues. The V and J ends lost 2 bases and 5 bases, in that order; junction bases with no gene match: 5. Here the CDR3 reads CASSLGREVETQYF. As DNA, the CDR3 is TGTGCCAGCAGCTTAGGGCGGGAGGTGGAGACCCAGTACTTC.

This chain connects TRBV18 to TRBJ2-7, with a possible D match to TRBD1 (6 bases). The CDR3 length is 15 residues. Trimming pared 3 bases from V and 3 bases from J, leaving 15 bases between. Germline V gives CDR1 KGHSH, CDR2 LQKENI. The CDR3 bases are TGTGCCAGCTCACCTCTGGACAGTGGGGGCTACGAGCAGTACTTC. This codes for CASSPLDSGGYEQYF.

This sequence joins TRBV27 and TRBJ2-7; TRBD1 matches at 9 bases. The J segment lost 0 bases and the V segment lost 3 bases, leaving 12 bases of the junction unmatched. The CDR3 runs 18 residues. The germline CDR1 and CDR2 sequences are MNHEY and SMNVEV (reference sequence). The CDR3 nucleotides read TGTGCCAGCAGTTTGGGGGGACAGGGTTCAGTGGTCTCCTACGAGCAGTACTTC. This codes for CASSLGGQGSVVSYEQYF.

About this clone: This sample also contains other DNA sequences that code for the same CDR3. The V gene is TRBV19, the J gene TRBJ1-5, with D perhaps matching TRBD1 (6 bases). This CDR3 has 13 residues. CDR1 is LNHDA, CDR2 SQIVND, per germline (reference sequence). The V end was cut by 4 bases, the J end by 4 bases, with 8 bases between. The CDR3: CASSTDRNQPQHF. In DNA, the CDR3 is TGTGCCAGTAGTACTGACAGGAATCAGCCCCAGCATTTT.

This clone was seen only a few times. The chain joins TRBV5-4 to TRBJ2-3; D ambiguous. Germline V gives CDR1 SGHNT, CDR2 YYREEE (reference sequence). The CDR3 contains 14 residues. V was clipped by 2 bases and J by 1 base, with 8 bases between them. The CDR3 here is CASSLSLRTDTQYF. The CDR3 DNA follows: TGTGCCAGCAGCTTATCCTTACGCACAGATACGCAGTATTTT.

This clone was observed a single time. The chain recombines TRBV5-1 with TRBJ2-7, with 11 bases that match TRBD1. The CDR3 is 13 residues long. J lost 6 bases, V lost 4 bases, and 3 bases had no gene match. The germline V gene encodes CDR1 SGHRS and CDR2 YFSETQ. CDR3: CASSKGQGGEQYF. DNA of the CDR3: TGCGCCAGCAGCAAGGGACAGGGGGGCGAGCAGTACTTC.

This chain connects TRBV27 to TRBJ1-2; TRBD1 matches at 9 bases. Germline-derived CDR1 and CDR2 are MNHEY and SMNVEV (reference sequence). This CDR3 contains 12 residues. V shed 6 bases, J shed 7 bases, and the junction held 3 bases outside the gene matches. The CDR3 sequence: CASSTGGGGYTF. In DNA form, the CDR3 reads TGTGCCAGCAGCACAGGGGGCGGTGGCTACACCTTC.

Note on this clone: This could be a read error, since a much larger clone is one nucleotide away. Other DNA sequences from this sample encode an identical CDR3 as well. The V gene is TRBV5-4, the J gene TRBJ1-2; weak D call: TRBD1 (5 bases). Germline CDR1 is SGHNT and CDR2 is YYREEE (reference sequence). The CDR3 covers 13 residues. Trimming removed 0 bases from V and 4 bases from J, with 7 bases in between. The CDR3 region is CASSLGGAYGYTF. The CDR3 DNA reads TGTGCCAGCAGCTTGGGTGGGGCCTATGGCTACACCTTC.

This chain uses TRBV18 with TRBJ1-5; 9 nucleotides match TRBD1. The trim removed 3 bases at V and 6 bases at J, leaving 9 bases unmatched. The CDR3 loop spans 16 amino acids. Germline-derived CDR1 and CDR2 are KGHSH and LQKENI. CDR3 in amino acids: CASSPSNRDRAQPQHF. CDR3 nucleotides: TGTGCCAGCTCACCCTCCAACCGGGACAGGGCTCAGCCCCAGCATTTT.

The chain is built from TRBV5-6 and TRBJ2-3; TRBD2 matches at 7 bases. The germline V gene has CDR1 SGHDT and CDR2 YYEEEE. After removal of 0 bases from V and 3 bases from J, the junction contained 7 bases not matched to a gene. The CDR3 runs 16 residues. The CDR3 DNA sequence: TGTGCCAGCAGCTTGGCATTAGCGGGTTATACAGATACGCAGTATTTT. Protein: CASSLALAGYTDTQYF. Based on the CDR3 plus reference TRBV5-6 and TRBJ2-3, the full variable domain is DAGVTQSPTHLIKTRGQQVTLRCSPKSGHDTVSWYQQALGQGPQFIFQYYEEEERQRGNFPDRFSGHQFPNYSSELNVNALLLGDSALYLCASSLALAGYTDTQYFGPGTRLTVL.

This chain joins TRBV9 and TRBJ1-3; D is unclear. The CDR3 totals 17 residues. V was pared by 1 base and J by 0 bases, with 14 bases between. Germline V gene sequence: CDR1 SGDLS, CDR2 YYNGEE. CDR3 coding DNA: TGTGCCAGCAGCGTAAGTCTTCCTCGGAGCTCTGGAAACACCATATATTTT. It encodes CASSVSLPRSSGNTIYF. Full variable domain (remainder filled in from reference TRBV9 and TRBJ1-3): DSGVTQTPKHLITATGQRVTLRCSPRSGDLSVYWYQQSLDQGLQFLIQYYNGEERAKGNILERFSAQQFPDLHSELNLSSLELGDSALYFCASSVSLPRSSGNTIYFGEGSWLTVV.

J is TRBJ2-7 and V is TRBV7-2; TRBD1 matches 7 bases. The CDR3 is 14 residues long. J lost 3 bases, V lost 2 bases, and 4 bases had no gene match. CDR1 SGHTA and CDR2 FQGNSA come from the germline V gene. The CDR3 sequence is CASSLQGVGYEQYF. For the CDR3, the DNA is TGTGCCAGCAGCTTACAGGGGGTTGGCTACGAGCAGTACTTC.

The CDR3 loop reads CASSQSLTYEQYF. Here the CDR3 DNA reads TGCGCCAGCAGCCAATCATTAACATACGAGCAGTACTTC. The chain employs TRBV4-1 and TRBJ2-7; no clear D gene. Per the germline V gene, CDR1 is MGHRA and CDR2 is YSYEKL. The CDR3 loop spans 13 amino acids. Between the trimmed V and J ends, which lost 2 bases and 4 bases, there was a span of 9 bases.

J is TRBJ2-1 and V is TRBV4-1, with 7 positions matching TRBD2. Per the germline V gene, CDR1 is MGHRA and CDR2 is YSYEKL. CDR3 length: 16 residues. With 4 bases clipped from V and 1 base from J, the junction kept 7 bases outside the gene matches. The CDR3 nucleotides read TGCGCCAGCAGCCGGGCGGGACTACCTTCCTACAATGAGCAGTTCTTC. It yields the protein CASSRAGLPSYNEQFF.

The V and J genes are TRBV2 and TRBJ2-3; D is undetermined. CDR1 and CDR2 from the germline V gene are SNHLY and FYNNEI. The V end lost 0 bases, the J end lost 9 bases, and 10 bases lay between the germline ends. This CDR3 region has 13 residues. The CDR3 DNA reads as TGTGCCAGCAGTGAAGCGCTGCCGCCCACGCAGTATTTT. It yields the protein CASSEALPPTQYF. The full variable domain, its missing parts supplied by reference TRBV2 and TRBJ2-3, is EPEVTQTPSHQVTQMGQEVILRCVPISNHLYFYWYRQILGQKVEFLVSFYNNEISEKSEIFDDQFSVERPDGSNFTLKIRSTKLEDSAMYFCASSEALPPTQYFGPGTRLTVL.

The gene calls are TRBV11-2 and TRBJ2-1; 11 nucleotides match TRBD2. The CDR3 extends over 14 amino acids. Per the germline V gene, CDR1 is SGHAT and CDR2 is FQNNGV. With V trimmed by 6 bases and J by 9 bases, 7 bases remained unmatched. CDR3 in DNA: TGTGCCAGCAGACCCGGGACTAGCGGCACTGAGCAGTTCTTC. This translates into CASRPGTSGTEQFF.

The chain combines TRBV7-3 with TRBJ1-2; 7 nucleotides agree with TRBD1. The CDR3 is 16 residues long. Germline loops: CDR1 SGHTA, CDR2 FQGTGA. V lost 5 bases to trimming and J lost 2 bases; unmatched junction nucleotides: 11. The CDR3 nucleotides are TGTGCCAGCAGCCCTGGCCCCCCGGGACAGAACTATGGCTACACCTTC. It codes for CASSPGPPGQNYGYTF. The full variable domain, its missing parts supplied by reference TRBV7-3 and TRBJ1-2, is GAGVSQTPSNKVTEKGKYVELRCDPISGHTALYWYRQSLGQGPEFLIYFQGTGAADDSGLPNDRFFAVRPEGSVSTLKIQRTERGDSAVYLCASSPGPPGQNYGYTFGSGTRLTVV.

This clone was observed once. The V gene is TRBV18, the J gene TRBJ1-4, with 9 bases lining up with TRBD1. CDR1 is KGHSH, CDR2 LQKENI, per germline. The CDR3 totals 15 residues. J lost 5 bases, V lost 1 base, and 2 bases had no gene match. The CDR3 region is CASSPRTGENEKLFF. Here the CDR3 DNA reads TGTGCCAGCTCACCACGGACAGGGGAGAATGAAAAACTGTTTTTT.